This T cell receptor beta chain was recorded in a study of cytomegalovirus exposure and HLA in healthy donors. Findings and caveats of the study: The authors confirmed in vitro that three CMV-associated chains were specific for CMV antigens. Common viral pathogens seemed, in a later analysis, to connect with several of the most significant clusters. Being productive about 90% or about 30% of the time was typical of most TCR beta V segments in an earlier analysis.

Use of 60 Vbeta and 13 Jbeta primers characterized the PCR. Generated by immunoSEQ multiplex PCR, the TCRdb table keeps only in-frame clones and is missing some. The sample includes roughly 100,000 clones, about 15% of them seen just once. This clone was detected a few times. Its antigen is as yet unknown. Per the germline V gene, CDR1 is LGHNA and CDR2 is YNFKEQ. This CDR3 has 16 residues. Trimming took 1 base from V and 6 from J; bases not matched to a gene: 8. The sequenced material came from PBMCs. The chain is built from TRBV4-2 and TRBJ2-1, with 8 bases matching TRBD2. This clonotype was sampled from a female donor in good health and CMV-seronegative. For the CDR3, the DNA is TGTGCCAGCAGCCAAGGCCGGGGGGGTCCCGTCAATGAGCAGTTCTTC. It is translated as CASSQGRGGPVNEQFF.